This T cell receptor beta chain appears in the sequencing data of a study of T-cell memory formation after mild COVID-19. As for the study in general: TCR clusters largely stayed donor specific. Study-level findings and limits: Specificity for SARS-CoV-2 was not confirmed among the second-wave clones peaking on day 37.

As concerns this clonotype: The antigen is unknown.

The germline V and J ends were trimmed by 9 bases and 0 bases, with 11 bases remaining between them. In germline, CDR1 is LNHNV, CDR2 YYDKDF (reference sequence). This CDR3 contains 13 residues. A single record per CDR3 protein comes from TCRdb applying MiXCR to the 5' RACE reads. The sample lists 150,000 to 200,000 distinct CDR3 sequences, 20% to 25% occurring once. The TCR was taken from an adult woman who had mild COVID-19 (a few samples of this study predate the infection). Cell type and time point are not known. The chain is built from TRBV15 and TRBJ1-1; no clear D gene. The sequenced sample consisted of PBMCs or a T cell subset sorted from them (not recorded which). The CDR3 DNA reads as TGTGCCACGGGCAGGTTGATGAACACTGAAGCTTTCTTT. Its protein is CATGRLMNTEAFF.